This is a list of T cell receptor beta chains from one sample in a study of blood T cell repertoires in COVID-19. This table comes from immunoSEQ multiplex PCR, and its TCRdb copy is limited to in-frame clones, with some not included. In the table there are about 58,000 clones, over 90% of which are singletons. Input material: peripheral blood. The receptors stem from a man between 45 and 60 years old with active COVID-19. The CDR3 runs from the conserved cysteine through the conserved F or W. The D gene is left open where the match is weak.

>TRBJ1-4|TRBV11-2|TRBD1
CASRWTGSNNEKLFF
>TRBJ2-7|TRBV13|.
CASSLKQGNYEQYF
>TRBJ1-1|TRBV19|.
CASSKPNRDFTEAFF
>TRBJ2-1|TRBV5-1|TRBD1
CASSLQVTGQGAYEQFF
>TRBJ2-7|TRBV18|.
CASSPVAYEQYF
>TRBJ2-2|TRBV28|TRBD1
CASRATGKETRIGELFF
>TRBJ2-2|TRBV25-1|.
CATSGLAANTGELFF
>TRBJ1-1|TRBV10-3|.
CAIRGRNNLNTEAFF
>TRBJ1-3|TRBV5-6|.
CASNSRAGNTIYF
>TRBJ2-3|TRBV15|.
CATSNPVLSSTDTQYF
>TRBJ2-3|TRBV24-1|.
CATSDWGVADTQYF
>TRBJ1-2|TRBV19|TRBD1
CACRGTGQFGYTF
>TRBJ2-7|TRBV9|.
CASSVASVTYEQYF
>TRBJ1-3|TRBV9|.
CASSVATSSGPSGNTIYF
>TRBJ2-5|TRBV4-1|.
CASSQGLAGASRVETQYF
>TRBJ1-4|TRBV4-1|.
CASSQPTGGEKLFF
>TRBJ1-6|TRBV7-2|.
CASSSGGSPLHF
>TRBJ2-6|TRBV9|.
CASSPRDSGANVLTF
>TRBJ1-5|TRBV28|TRBD1
CASSFDRGDRANQPQHF
>TRBJ2-2|TRBV6-5|.
CASRKEGAGELFF
>TRBJ2-3|TRBV10-2|.
CASSEWETHTQYF
>TRBJ1-5|TRBV24-1|TRBD1
CATGTGEASNQPQHF
>TRBJ2-7|TRBV6-2/TRBV6-3|.
CASSSLMRRVYEQYF
>TRBJ2-2|TRBV18|TRBD2
CASSPATIGGSDTGELFF
>TRBJ2-5|TRBV2|TRBD1
CASSSQGKTQYF
>TRBJ2-7|TRBV18|.
CASSPQVEGEQYF
>TRBJ1-5|TRBV28|.
CASRDSRGLQWPQHF
>TRBJ2-2|TRBV19|TRBD1
CASSLARTGTGELFF
>TRBJ1-2|TRBV18|.
CASSPQSGYGYTF
>TRBJ1-2|TRBV29-1|TRBD1
CSVGGTGTTDGYTF
>TRBJ1-1|TRBV7-9|.
CASSLGLMGTEAFF
>TRBJ1-2|TRBV9|.
CASTLGHHYGYTF
>TRBJ1-2|TRBV6-5|.
CASSYGRIANYGYTF
>TRBJ2-5|TRBV29-1|TRBD1
CSVENPTGRYQETQYF
>TRBJ2-5|TRBV25-1|TRBD1
CASSEWTGGMETQYF
>TRBJ2-1|TRBV7-7|TRBD2
CASSSGLGHDEQFF
>TRBJ2-1|TRBV21-1|.
CANLVASGRWTYNEQFF
>TRBJ1-5|TRBV29-1|.
CSAKGEGYQPQHF
>TRBJ1-2|TRBV6-5|.
CASSWGLNYGYTF
>TRBJ1-4|TRBV10-3|.
CAISESAGSVANEKLFF
>TRBJ2-1|TRBV2|TRBD2
CASSEEREYYNEQFF
>TRBJ2-2|TRBV5-1|TRBD1
CATSRDRAIGELFF
>TRBJ1-1|TRBV19|TRBD1
CASSISTGFNTEAFF
>TRBJ1-2|TRBV13|.
CASSLGTSGYTF
>TRBJ2-2|TRBV2|TRBD2
CASSERLAGTPSGELFF
>TRBJ1-3|TRBV18|.
CASSPPSVTLSGNTIYF
>TRBJ2-1|TRBV7-9|TRBD2
CASTLLAGGGNEQFF
>TRBJ1-6|TRBV9|.
CASSVASAGGSPLHF
>TRBJ1-1|TRBV28|.
CASSYGGGVTEAFF
>TRBJ1-4|TRBV19|TRBD1
CASSIVGQRNEKLFF
>TRBJ1-3|TRBV6-5|.
CASSYKTPISGNTIYF